Listed here are 10 T cell receptor beta chains from one sample, sequenced in a study of T cells in localized non-small cell lung cancer. TCRdb's table, derived via immunoSEQ multiplex PCR, lists solely in-frame clones and lacks some. Among around 33,000 clones listed, around nine tenths were seen once. Sequenced here: peripheral blood, sampled before any cancer treatment. Source of these receptors: a woman between 40 and 69 years old with stage I lung adenocarcinoma.

The rearrangement uses TRBV4-1 and TRBJ1-5; D is unclear. CDR3 length: 17 amino acids. V was shortened by 2 bases and J by 3 bases, with 17 bases between the two germline ends. Germline V CDR1 and CDR2: MGHRA, YSYEKL. The CDR3 reads CASSQSPPRTYNQPQHF. CDR3 nucleotides: TGCGCCAGCAGCCAATCTCCCCCCAGAACTTACAATCAGCCCCAGCATTTT.

This rearrangement joins TRBV4-2 to TRBJ2-7; 7 bases are shared with TRBD2. The V segment lost 3 bases and the J segment 4 bases; nucleotides outside the gene matches: 9. Looked up from germline, CDR1 is LGHNA and CDR2 is YNFKEQ. The CDR3 covers 15 residues. CDR3 DNA: TGTGCCAGCAGCCAGGGGGGGGACTCACGGTACGAGCAGTACTTC. Protein product: CASSQGGDSRYEQYF.

The V and J genes are TRBV5-1 and TRBJ1-5; TRBD1 agrees at 11 bases. The germline V gene has CDR1 SGHRS and CDR2 YFSETQ. The junction had 1 base not matched to a gene; V was cut back by 2 bases and J by 3 bases. The CDR3 covers 15 residues. The CDR3: CASSFGQGANQPQHF. As DNA, the CDR3 is TGCGCCAGCAGCTTCGGACAGGGGGCCAATCAGCCCCAGCATTTT.

This sequence joins TRBV11-1 and TRBJ2-7, with D possibly TRBD1 on 5 matching bases. V lost 5 bases and J 0 bases, leaving 14 bases between the germline ends. The CDR3 spans 15 residues. CDR1 is SGHAT and CDR2 is FQDESV in the germline V gene (reference sequence). The CDR3 DNA is TGTGCCAGCAGCCCCACGGACACCTACTCCTACGAGCAGTACTTC. Protein product: CASSPTDTYSYEQYF.

The V call is TRBV4-1, the J call TRBJ1-2; D remains unclear. Germline V gene sequence: CDR1 MGHRA, CDR2 YSYEKL. This CDR3 spans 14 amino acids. V gave up 3 bases and J gave up 7 bases, with 15 bases separating them. The CDR3 spells CASSQVTSVSGYTF. CDR3 coding DNA: TGCGCCAGCAGCCAGGTGACTTCTGTGAGTGGCTACACCTTC.

The J gene is TRBJ2-7, the V gene TRBV5-4; D is tentatively TRBD1 or TRBD2 (5 bases each). With 0 bases removed from V and 3 bases from J, the gap between germline ends came to 10 bases. The germline CDR1 and CDR2 sequences are SGHNT and YYREEE (reference sequence). The CDR3 has 14 amino acids. CDR3 in DNA: TGTGCCAGCAGCTTGGGGGGGAAGGGCTACGAGCAGTACTTC. Encoded protein: CASSLGGKGYEQYF.

The rearrangement uses TRBV4-3 and TRBJ2-5; weak D call: TRBD1 (6 bases). The V end was cut by 4 bases, the J end by 5 bases, with 20 bases between. Per the germline V gene, CDR1 is LGHNA and CDR2 is YSLEER. The CDR3 runs to 16 residues. CDR3 amino acids: CASSPSPTGLGETQYF. The DNA for the CDR3 is TGCGCCAGCAGCCCAAGTCCCACAGGGTTGGGGGAGACCCAGTACTTC.

The chain carries TRBV7-2 and TRBJ1-6, with D perhaps TRBD1 (6 bases). Germline loops: CDR1 SGHTA, CDR2 FQGNSA. Trimming took 2 bases from V and 4 from J, leaving 9 bases between them. CDR3 length: 15 residues. Here the CDR3 reads CTSSLQGRYNSPLHF. The CDR3, as DNA: TGTACCAGCAGCTTACAGGGGAGATATAATTCACCCCTCCACTTT.

This chain joins TRBV5-8 and TRBJ2-5; D is perhaps TRBD1 (5 bases). V lost 0 bases to trimming and J lost 4 bases, with 16 bases between them. Per germline, CDR1 SGHTS and CDR2 YDEGEE. The CDR3 has 16 amino acids. The CDR3 is CASSLVGQAQGETQYF. In DNA form, the CDR3 reads TGTGCCAGCAGCTTGGTTGGTCAGGCTCAGGGAGAGACCCAGTACTTC.

V is TRBV28 and J is TRBJ2-1; D is possibly TRBD1 or TRBD2 (5 bases each). Germline V gene lookup returns CDR1 MDHEN and CDR2 SYDVKM. The CDR3 is 14 residues long. Trimming left V 7 bases short and J 1 base short, with 11 bases between. The CDR3 here is CASTLWGSYNEQFF. CDR3 bases: TGTGCCAGCACTTTGTGGGGGTCCTACAATGAGCAGTTCTTC.